This T cell receptor (beta chain) was recovered during a study of Ad26.COV2.S vaccination and SARS-CoV-2 variants. Whole-study context: The study gave Ad26.COV2.S intramuscularly, once or twice 56 days apart.

Study-level findings and limits: While placebo recipients had lower spike-specific TCR breadth, vaccine recipients had more. Placebo recipients and vaccine recipients were similar in non-spike TCR breadth.

Treatment described: about 20 received Ad26.COV2.S at low or high dose, single or two shots; about 5 received placebo; per-sample allocation not given. Following the first vaccine or placebo injection, samples were taken on day 63. It was Wuhan-strain SARS-CoV-2 spike that the Ad26 vaccine vector expressed. On this clone: Its antigen is still unknown.

Profiled with immunoSEQ multiplex PCR; TCRdb holds only in-frame clones, not every one. This table has some 350,000 clones, around 84% appearing once. The V and J ends lost 4 bases and 8 bases, in that order; junction bases with no gene match: 6. Per germline, CDR1 SGHTS and CDR2 YDEGEE. The CDR3 extends over 16 amino acids. The TCR sequence derives from a person aged 18-60 years who received the Ad26.COV2.S COVID-19 vaccine or a placebo. The chain couples TRBV5-8 to TRBJ2-1; 16 bases agree with TRBD2. The sample consisted of peripheral blood, taken in a trial of Ad26.COV2.S vaccine versus placebo. CDR3 loop: CASSGGLAGGPDEQFF. CDR3 sequence (DNA): TGTGCCAGCAGCGGGGGACTAGCGGGGGGGCCCGATGAGCAGTTCTTC.